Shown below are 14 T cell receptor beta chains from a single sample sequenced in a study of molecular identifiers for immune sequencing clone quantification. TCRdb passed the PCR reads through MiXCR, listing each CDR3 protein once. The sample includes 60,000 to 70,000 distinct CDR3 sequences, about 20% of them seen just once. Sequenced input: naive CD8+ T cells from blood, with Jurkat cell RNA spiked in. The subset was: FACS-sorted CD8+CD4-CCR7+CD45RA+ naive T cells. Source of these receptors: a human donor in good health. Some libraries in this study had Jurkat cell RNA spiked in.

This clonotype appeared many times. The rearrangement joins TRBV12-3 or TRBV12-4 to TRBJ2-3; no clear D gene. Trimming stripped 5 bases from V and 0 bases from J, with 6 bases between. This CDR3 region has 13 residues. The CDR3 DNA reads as TGTGCCAGCAGTCAGCTCAGCACAGATACGCAGTATTTT. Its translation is CASSQLSTDTQYF.

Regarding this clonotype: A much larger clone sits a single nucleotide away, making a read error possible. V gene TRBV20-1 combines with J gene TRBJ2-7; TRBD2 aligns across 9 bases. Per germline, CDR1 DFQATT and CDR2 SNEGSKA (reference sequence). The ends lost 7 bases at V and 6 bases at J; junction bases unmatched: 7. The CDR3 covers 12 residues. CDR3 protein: CSGRGGTCEQYF. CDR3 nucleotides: TGCAGTGGGCGGGGGGGAACCTGCGAGCAGTACTTC.

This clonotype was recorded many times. The CDR3 is CASSYSPGLGYNEQFF. CDR3 bases: TGTGCCAGCAGTTACTCTCCGGGACTAGGATACAATGAGCAGTTCTTC. The chain couples TRBV6-5 to TRBJ2-1; TRBD2 matches at 8 bases. The germline gives CDR1 MNHEY, CDR2 SVGAGI. Unmatched junction bases numbered 5, after V lost 0 bases and J lost 4 bases. The CDR3 is 16 amino acids.

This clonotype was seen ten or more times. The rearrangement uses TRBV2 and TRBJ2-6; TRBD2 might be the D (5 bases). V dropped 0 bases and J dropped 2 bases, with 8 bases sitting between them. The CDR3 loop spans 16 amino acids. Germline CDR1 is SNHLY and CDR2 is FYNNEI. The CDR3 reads CASSEAARAGANVLTF. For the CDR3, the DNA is TGTGCCAGCAGTGAAGCAGCGCGGGCTGGGGCCAACGTCCTGACTTTC. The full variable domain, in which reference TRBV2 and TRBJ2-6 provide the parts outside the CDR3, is EPEVTQTPSHQVTQMGQEVILRCVPISNHLYFYWYRQILGQKVEFLVSFYNNEISEKSEIFDDQFSVERPDGSNFTLKIRSTKLEDSAMYFCASSEAARAGANVLTFGAGSRLTVL.

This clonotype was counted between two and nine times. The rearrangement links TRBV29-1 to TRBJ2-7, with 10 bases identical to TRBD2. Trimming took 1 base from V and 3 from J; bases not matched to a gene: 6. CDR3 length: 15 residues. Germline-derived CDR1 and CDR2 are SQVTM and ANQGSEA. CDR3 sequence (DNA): TGCAGCGTTGAAGGGACTAGCGGTAGAAACTACGAGCAGTACTTC. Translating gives CSVEGTSGRNYEQYF.

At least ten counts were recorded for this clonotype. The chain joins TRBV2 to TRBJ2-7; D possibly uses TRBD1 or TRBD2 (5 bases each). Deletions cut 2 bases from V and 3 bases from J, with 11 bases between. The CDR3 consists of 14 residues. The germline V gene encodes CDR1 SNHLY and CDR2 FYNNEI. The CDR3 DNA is TGTGCCAGCAGTGAAAGAGGGGCGGACTACGAGCAGTACTTC. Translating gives CASSERGADYEQYF.

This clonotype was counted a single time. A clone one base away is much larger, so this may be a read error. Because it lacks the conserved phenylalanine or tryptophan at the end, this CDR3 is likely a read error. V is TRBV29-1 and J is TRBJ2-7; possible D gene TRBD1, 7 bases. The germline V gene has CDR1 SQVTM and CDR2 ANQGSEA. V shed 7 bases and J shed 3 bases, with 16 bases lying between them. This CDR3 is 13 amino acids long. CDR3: CSASTGRYYEQYS. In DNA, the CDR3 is TGCAGCGCCTCGACAGGGAGGTACTACGAGCAGTACTCC.

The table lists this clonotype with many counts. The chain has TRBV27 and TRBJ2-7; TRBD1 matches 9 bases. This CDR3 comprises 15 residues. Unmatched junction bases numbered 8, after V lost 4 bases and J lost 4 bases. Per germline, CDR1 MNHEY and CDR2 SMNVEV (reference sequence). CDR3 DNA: TGTGCCAGCAGTTACGGACAGGGGAGTGTATACGAGCAGTACTTC. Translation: CASSYGQGSVYEQYF.

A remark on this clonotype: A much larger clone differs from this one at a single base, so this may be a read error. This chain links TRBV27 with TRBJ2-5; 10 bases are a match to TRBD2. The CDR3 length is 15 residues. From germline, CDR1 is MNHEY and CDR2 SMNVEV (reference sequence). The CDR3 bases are TGTGCCGGCAGTCCTACGAGCGGGAGGGCTGAGACCCAGTACTTC. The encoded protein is CAGSPTSGRAETQYF.

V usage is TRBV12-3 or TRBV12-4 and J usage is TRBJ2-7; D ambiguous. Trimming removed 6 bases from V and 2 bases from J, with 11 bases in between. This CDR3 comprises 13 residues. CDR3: CASRPDSTYEQYF. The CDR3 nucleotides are TGTGCCAGCAGACCCGACTCCACCTACGAGCAGTACTTC.

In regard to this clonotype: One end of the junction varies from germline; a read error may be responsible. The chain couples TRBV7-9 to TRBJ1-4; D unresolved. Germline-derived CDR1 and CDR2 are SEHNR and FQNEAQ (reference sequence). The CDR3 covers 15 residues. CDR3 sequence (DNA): TGTGCCAGCAGCTTAGCGATGGGAGCTAATGAAAGACTGTTTTTT. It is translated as CASSLAMGANERLFF.

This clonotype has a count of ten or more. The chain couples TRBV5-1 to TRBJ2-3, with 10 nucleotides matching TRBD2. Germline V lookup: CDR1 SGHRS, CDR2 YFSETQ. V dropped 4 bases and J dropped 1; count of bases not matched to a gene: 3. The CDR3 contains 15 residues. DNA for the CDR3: TGCGCCAGCAGCCCGGGACTAGCGCGCACAGATACGCAGTATTTT. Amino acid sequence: CASSPGLARTDTQYF.

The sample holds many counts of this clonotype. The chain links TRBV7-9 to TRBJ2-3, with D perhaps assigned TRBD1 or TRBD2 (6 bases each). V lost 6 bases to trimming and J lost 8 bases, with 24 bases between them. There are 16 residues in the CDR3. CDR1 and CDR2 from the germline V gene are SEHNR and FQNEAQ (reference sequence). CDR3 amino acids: CASSPRGVAERGTQYF. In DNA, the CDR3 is TGTGCCAGCAGTCCCAGGGGAGTAGCGGAAAGGGGTACGCAGTATTTT. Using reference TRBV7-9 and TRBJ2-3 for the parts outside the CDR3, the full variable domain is DTGVSQNPRHKITKRGQNVTFRCDPISEHNRLYWYRQTLGQGPEFLTYFQNEAQLEKSRLLSDRFSAERPKGSFSTLEIQRTEQGDSAMYLCASSPRGVAERGTQYFGPGTRLTVL.

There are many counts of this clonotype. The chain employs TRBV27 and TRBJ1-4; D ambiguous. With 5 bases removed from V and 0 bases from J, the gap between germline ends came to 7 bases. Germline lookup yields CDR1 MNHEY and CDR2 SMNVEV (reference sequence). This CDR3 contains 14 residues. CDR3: CASSQEATNEKLFF. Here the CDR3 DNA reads TGTGCCAGCAGTCAGGAGGCAACTAATGAAAAACTGTTTTTT.